Following are 18 T cell receptor beta chains from one sample sequenced in a study of T cell responses to AZD1222 COVID-19 vaccine (dated by TCRdb to about 2021). Read against the paper, the sample's time point label means: baseline before first vaccination. This specimen's treatment or condition label, per the study, means: meningococcal conjugate vaccine given as trial control. Library generation was performed with the immunoSEQ multiplex PCR assay. The source is immuneACCESS, and TCRdb retained only in-frame sequences with V and J called. Part of the clones is not carried over; for the studies checked, unresolved V genes explain less than half of this, and the remainder is unexplained. Present in this sample are 110,000 to 150,000 clones, 80% to 95% of which were seen just once. The ten largest account for more than 0.85% of the sample. The sequencing here drew on peripheral blood, taken on day 0 of MenACWY control vaccination. Receptor source: an adult in good health.

The chain employs TRBV28 and TRBJ2-1; 9 bases match TRBD2. J lost 14 bases, V lost 1 base, and 6 bases had no gene match. CDR3 length equals 13 residues. CDR1 and CDR2 (germline): MDHEN, SYDVKM. This CDR3 is CASSLSTSGKEFF. DNA for the CDR3: TGTGCCAGCAGTTTATCGACTAGCGGAAAGGAGTTCTTC.

The chain combines TRBV28 with TRBJ1-1, with 7 bases identical to TRBD1. The CDR3 totals 15 residues. With 4 bases clipped from V and 4 bases from J, the junction kept 9 bases outside the gene matches. Germline V gives CDR1 MDHEN, CDR2 SYDVKM. CDR3 nucleotides: TGTGCCAGCAGTTCGGTCGACAGGGACAGCACTGAAGCTTTCTTT. Its translation is CASSSVDRDSTEAFF.

This clone occurred once. This chain connects TRBV21-1 to TRBJ1-4; the DNA was not compared with TRBD1, the D call given in the table. TRBV21-1 is tagged as a pseudogene. The CDR3 runs 17 residues. Here the CDR3 reads CASSTPNEQAPYEKLFF. As DNA, the CDR3 is TGTGCCAGCAGCACCCCAAATGAACAGGCCCCCTATGAAAAACTGTTTTTT.

This chain links TRBV3-1 (or the pseudogene TRBV3-2) with TRBJ1-1; weak D call: TRBD1 (5 bases). The germline gives CDR1 LGHDT, CDR2 YNNKEL (reference sequence). CDR3 length: 12 residues. Trimming took off 3 bases at V and 4 bases at J, with 6 bases between the two ends. The CDR3 DNA follows: TGTGCCAGCAGCCATGGGGGCACTGAAGCTTTCTTT. Its translation: CASSHGGTEAFF.

CDR3 protein: CASSEKGVSFYGYTF. The DNA of the CDR3 is TGTGCCAGCAGTGAAAAGGGCGTCTCCTTCTATGGCTACACCTTC. The chain carries TRBV2 and TRBJ1-2; D gene unclear. Germline V gene lookup returns CDR1 SNHLY and CDR2 FYNNEI. The CDR3 contains 15 residues. V lost 2 bases to trimming and J lost 4 bases, with 14 bases between them.

V is TRBV2 and J is TRBJ1-1; a possible D gene is TRBD1 (6 bases). The germline gives CDR1 SNHLY, CDR2 FYNNEI. The CDR3 covers 13 residues. Trimming removed 1 base from V and 11 bases from J, with 14 bases in between. The CDR3 spells CASSEVSGGAAFF. For the CDR3, the DNA is TGTGCCAGCAGTGAAGTCTCCGGGGGGGCGGCTTTCTTT.

A few counts support this clone. V usage is TRBV30 and J usage is TRBJ2-7; either TRBD1 or TRBD2 may supply D (5 bases each). The V gene's germline CDR1 is GTSNPN and CDR2 SVGIG (reference sequence). There are 11 residues in the CDR3. V was cut by 8 bases and J by 1 base, with 9 bases left in between. The CDR3 nucleotides are TGTGCCACGGGGCGATCCTACGAGCAGTACTTC. This encodes CATGRSYEQYF. Full variable domain (rest looked up from reference TRBV30 and TRBJ2-7): SQTIHQWPATLVQPVGSPLSLECTVEGTSNPNLYWYRQAAGRGLQLLFYSVGIGQISSEVPQNLSASRPQDRQFILSSKKLLLSDSGFYLCATGRSYEQYFGPGTRLTVT.

The chain links TRBV27 to TRBJ2-7; 7 bases fit TRBD2. The V and J ends lost 6 bases and 5 bases, in that order; junction bases with no gene match: 13. Germline V gene data show CDR1 as MNHEY and CDR2 as SMNVEV (reference sequence). CDR3 length: 15 amino acids. CDR3 in amino acids: CASRRQGRGIHEQYF. The CDR3 DNA is TGTGCCAGCAGACGACAAGGGCGGGGGATCCACGAGCAGTACTTC.

The gene calls are TRBV28 and TRBJ2-7; D is perhaps TRBD1 or TRBD2 (5 bases each). This CDR3 comprises 15 residues. Germline V gives CDR1 MDHEN, CDR2 SYDVKM. With 6 bases removed from V and 2 bases from J, the gap between germline ends came to 17 bases. In nucleotides, the CDR3 is TGTGCCAGCAGATCGCCCGGGACCCCCACCTACGAGCAGTACTTC. This sequence encodes CASRSPGTPTYEQYF.

This clone was detected only once. The rearrangement links TRBV7-2 to TRBJ1-3; 8 bases match TRBD1. The CDR3 has 15 amino acids. Germline CDR1 is SGHTA and CDR2 is FQGNSA. Trimming at V came to 5 bases and at J to 3 bases, leaving 6 bases not matched to a gene. The CDR3: CASSPRQGLGNTIYF. The CDR3 nucleotides read TGTGCCAGCAGCCCGCGACAGGGGCTTGGAAACACCATATATTTT.

The chain joins TRBV15 to TRBJ1-4; possibly TRBD1 for D (6 bases). Trimming left V 1 base short and J 5 bases short, with 11 bases between. CDR1 and CDR2 from the germline V gene are LNHNV and YYDKDF (reference sequence). The CDR3 covers 15 residues. The CDR3 coding sequence is TGTGCCACCAGCAGAGCAACAGGGTCAAATGAAAAACTGTTTTTT. It translates to CATSRATGSNEKLFF. The complete variable domain, with remaining parts taken from reference TRBV15 and TRBJ1-4, reads DAMVIQNPRYQVTQFGKPVTLSCSQTLNHNVMYWYQQKSSQAPKLLFHYYDKDFNNEADTPDNFQSRRPNTSFCFLDIRSPGLGDTAMYLCATSRATGSNEKLFFGSGTQLSVL.

The J gene is TRBJ1-1, the V gene TRBV28; D is perhaps TRBD1 (5 bases). The V gene's germline CDR1 is MDHEN and CDR2 SYDVKM. V was pared by 5 bases and J by 6 bases, with 10 bases between. The CDR3 has 12 residues. This CDR3 is CASSRQIPEAFF. The CDR3 region has the DNA TGTGCCAGCAGTCGACAGATCCCTGAAGCTTTCTTT.

The genes are TRBV19 and TRBJ1-1; D unclear. CDR3 length: 13 residues. The V gene's germline CDR1 is LNHDA and CDR2 SQIVND (reference sequence). Trimming stripped 1 base from V and 3 bases from J, with 6 bases between. The CDR3 DNA reads TGTGCCAGTAGTATAGCCCCCTACACTGAAGCTTTCTTT. Amino acid sequence: CASSIAPYTEAFF. Using reference TRBV19 and TRBJ1-1 for the parts outside the CDR3, the full variable domain is DGGITQSPKYLFRKEGQNVTLSCEQNLNHDAMYWYRQDPGQGLRLIYYSQIVNDFQKGDIAEGYSVSREKKESFPLTVTSAQKNPTAFYLCASSIAPYTEAFFGQGTRLTVV.

The V and J genes are TRBV19 and TRBJ1-1; D remains ambiguous. The length of the CDR3 is 12 residues. The V gene lost 3 bases and the J gene lost 7 bases, with 9 bases spanning the gap. Germline CDR1 LNHDA, CDR2 SQIVND (reference sequence). The CDR3 nucleotides are TGTGCCAGTAGTATTTACGGCCGTGAAGCTTTCTTT. It codes for CASSIYGREAFF.

The chain joins TRBV28 to TRBJ2-3; unclear D gene. V lost 2 bases and J lost 5, with 8 bases in between. This CDR3 region has 13 residues. The germline gives CDR1 MDHEN, CDR2 SYDVKM. DNA of the CDR3: TGTGCCAGCAGTTTACCGTCGCGAGATACGCAGTATTTT. This translates into CASSLPSRDTQYF.

V is TRBV19 and J is TRBJ2-7, with TRBD1 identical over 8 bases. The CDR3 is made up of 16 amino acids. Germline V CDR1 and CDR2: LNHDA, SQIVND (reference sequence). The V and J ends lost 5 bases and 7 bases, in that order; junction bases with no gene match: 16. The CDR3 sequence: CASSPHPGQVVEEQYF. CDR3 in DNA: TGTGCCAGTAGTCCCCACCCGGGACAGGTGGTAGAGGAGCAGTACTTC. Variable domain in full (rest from reference TRBV19 and TRBJ2-7): DGGITQSPKYLFRKEGQNVTLSCEQNLNHDAMYWYRQDPGQGLRLIYYSQIVNDFQKGDIAEGYSVSREKKESFPLTVTSAQKNPTAFYLCASSPHPGQVVEEQYFGPGTRLTVT.

The chain carries TRBV5-1 and TRBJ2-2, with 7 nucleotides matching TRBD2. V shed 3 bases and J 4 bases; nucleotides not matched to a gene: 6. Germline assignment: CDR1 SGHRS and CDR2 YFSETQ. The CDR3 length is 15 residues. CDR3 sequence: CASSWSGGRTGELFF. The CDR3, as DNA: TGCGCCAGCAGCTGGTCGGGGGGTCGCACCGGGGAGCTGTTTTTT.

The chain recombines TRBV29-1 with TRBJ1-1; D possibly corresponds to TRBD1 (5 bases). The CDR3 is 14 residues long. The germline gives CDR1 SQVTM, CDR2 ANQGSEA. Between the trimmed V and J ends, which lost 4 bases and 4 bases, there was a span of 16 bases. CDR3 DNA: TGCAGCGTTGGGGGCCCCGCATGGGGCACTGAAGCTTTCTTT. Translation gives CSVGGPAWGTEAFF.